Listed here are 8 T cell receptor beta chains from one sample, sequenced in a study of blood T cell repertoires in COVID-19. TCRdb keeps only in-frame clones here, not all; method: immunoSEQ multiplex PCR. The table shows over 250,000 clones, with about 80% occurring only once. Sequenced sample: PBMCs or T cells enriched from blood (not recorded which). Source of these receptors: a man aged 30-40 years with acute COVID-19.

V and J are TRBV28 and TRBJ2-2; D may be TRBD2 (5 bases). This CDR3 is 15 amino acids long. In germline, CDR1 is MDHEN, CDR2 SYDVKM. Trimming pared 7 bases from V and 6 bases from J, leaving 18 bases between. The CDR3 DNA reads TGTGCCAGCATAGAGGGTAGCAACCTCCCCGGGGAGCTGTTTTTT. As protein: CASIEGSNLPGELFF.

This rearrangement joins TRBV2 to TRBJ1-2; D is possibly TRBD1 (5 bases). This CDR3 is built from 13 residues. Germline CDR1 is SNHLY and CDR2 is FYNNEI. The V end was cut by 2 bases, the J end by 4 bases, with 8 bases between. The CDR3 DNA reads TGTGCCAGCAGTGAACCAGGGTCCTATGGCTACACCTTC. Residues: CASSEPGSYGYTF.

J is TRBJ2-7 and V is TRBV5-5; possibly TRBD1 for D (5 bases). The CDR3 length is 13 residues. V was trimmed by 0 bases and J by 6 bases, leaving 10 bases between them. The V gene's germline CDR1 is SGHKS and CDR2 YYEKEE (reference sequence). In nucleotides, the CDR3 is TGTGCCAGCAGCTTGGGGCAGGGTCCCGAGCAGTACGTC. Amino acid sequence: CASSLGQGPEQYV.

The chain has TRBV6-5 and TRBJ1-2; 8 nucleotides align to TRBD1. V lost 9 bases to trimming and J lost 7 bases; unmatched junction nucleotides: 4. The length of the CDR3 is 11 residues. Germline V gene sequence: CDR1 MNHEY, CDR2 SVGAGI. CDR3 in DNA: TGTGCCAGTTGGCAGGGGGCTGGCTACACCTTC. Translation gives CASWQGAGYTF.

The gene calls are TRBV7-9 and TRBJ1-6, with D possibly being TRBD1 (6 bases). Trimming cost V 4 bases and J 10 bases, with 14 bases left between them. Per germline, CDR1 SEHNR and CDR2 FQNEAQ (reference sequence). The CDR3 length is 14 residues. The CDR3 bases are TGTGCCAGCAGCTCAGGGGACCCCGGCTCACCCCTCCACTTT. Translation gives CASSSGDPGSPLHF.

The chain has TRBV3-1 (or the pseudogene TRBV3-2) and TRBJ2-5, with 12 bases that match TRBD2. This CDR3 comprises 17 residues. Germline loops: CDR1 LGHDT, CDR2 YNNKEL (reference sequence). V shed 2 bases, J shed 4 bases, and the junction held 8 bases outside the gene matches. Here the CDR3 DNA reads TGTGCCAGCAGCCAAAGGGCTAGCGGGAGGGCCCGAGAGACCCAGTACTTC. This gives the protein CASSQRASGRARETQYF.

The chain has TRBV19 and TRBJ2-4; 7 bases align to TRBD1. The CDR3 is 15 amino acids. The germline V gene has CDR1 LNHDA and CDR2 SQIVND (reference sequence). V shed 8 bases, J shed 7 bases, and the junction held 14 bases outside the gene matches. The CDR3 nucleotides are TGTGCCAGTCAGGAGACAGGGCTGGGATCGAACATTCAGTACTTC. This codes for CASQETGLGSNIQYF. Together with reference TRBV19 and TRBJ2-4, the CDR3 gives the full variable domain: DGGITQSPKYLFRKEGQNVTLSCEQNLNHDAMYWYRQDPGQGLRLIYYSQIVNDFQKGDIAEGYSVSREKKESFPLTVTSAQKNPTAFYLCASQETGLGSNIQYFGAGTRLSVL.

CDR3 loop: CSATLNTEAFF. Written as DNA, the CDR3 is TGCAGCGCCACATTGAACACTGAAGCTTTCTTT. The chain links TRBV29-1 to TRBJ1-1; D gene uncertain. The CDR3 is made up of 11 amino acids. Deletions cut 7 bases from V and 0 bases from J, with 6 bases between. Per the germline V gene, CDR1 is SQVTM and CDR2 is ANQGSEA.